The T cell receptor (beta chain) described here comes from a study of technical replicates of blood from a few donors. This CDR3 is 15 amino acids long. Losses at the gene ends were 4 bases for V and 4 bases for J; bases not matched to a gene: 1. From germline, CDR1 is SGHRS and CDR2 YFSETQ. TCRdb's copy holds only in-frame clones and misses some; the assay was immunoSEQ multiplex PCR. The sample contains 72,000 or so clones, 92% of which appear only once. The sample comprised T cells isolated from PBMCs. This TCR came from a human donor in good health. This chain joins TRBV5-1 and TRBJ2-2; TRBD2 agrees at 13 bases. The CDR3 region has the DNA TGCGCCAGCAGCCGACTAGCGGGGGGCACCGGGGAGCTGTTTTTT. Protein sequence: CASSRLAGGTGELFF.